These 28 T cell receptor beta chains share one sample of origin, sequenced in a study of blood T cell repertoires in COVID-19. TCRdb keeps only in-frame clones here, not all; method: immunoSEQ multiplex PCR. The table includes hundreds of thousands of clones, roughly 76% detected once. The source material was peripheral blood. Receptors were obtained from an elderly woman with COVID-19, enrolled during active disease.

This clone has just one count. The chain combines TRBV7-3 with TRBJ2-2, with 7 bases that match TRBD1. The CDR3 spans 13 residues. Per germline, CDR1 SGHTA and CDR2 FQGTGA. V shed 6 bases, J shed 6 bases, and the junction held 4 bases outside the gene matches. The CDR3 region has the DNA TGTGCCAGCAGTCGAGGGGGCGCCGGGGAGCTGTTTTTT. Translation gives CASSRGGAGELFF.

This clone was seen a handful of times. V and J are TRBV6-2 or TRBV6-3 and TRBJ2-7, with TRBD2 identical over 11 bases. CDR1 and CDR2 from the germline V gene are MNHEY and SVGEGT. V dropped 2 bases and J dropped 5; count of bases not matched to a gene: 8. The CDR3 totals 16 residues. Written as DNA, the CDR3 is TGTGCCAGCAGTTACGGTAGCGGGAGGGCCCGGAACGAGCAGTACTTC. Its translation: CASSYGSGRARNEQYF.

As regards this clone: This may be a read error, as it is one base from a much larger clone. The same CDR3 can be traced to other DNA sequences in this sample. The chain carries TRBV2 and TRBJ2-7; unclear D gene. The CDR3 has 11 amino acids. Germline values: CDR1 SNHLY, CDR2 FYNNEI. V was cut by 6 bases and J by 3 bases, with 6 bases left in between. CDR3 nucleotide sequence: TGTGCCAGCAGCCCCCTCTACGAGCAGTACTTC. Translation: CASSPLYEQYF.

V and J are TRBV2 and TRBJ1-1; TRBD1 might be the D (5 bases). The CDR3 covers 14 residues. Germline CDR1 SNHLY, CDR2 FYNNEI. Between the trimmed V and J ends, which lost 8 bases and 0 bases, there was a span of 13 bases. The CDR3 is CASLRRGLNTEAFF. The CDR3, as DNA: TGTGCCAGCCTCCGTCGGGGGTTGAACACTGAAGCTTTCTTT.

The chain links TRBV6-5 to TRBJ1-2, with D unclear. The V and J ends lost 5 bases and 4 bases respectively, with 17 bases between them. CDR1 is MNHEY, CDR2 SVGAGI, per germline. The CDR3 runs to 15 residues. CDR3 amino acids: CASSTRSGWAYGYTF. CDR3 sequence (DNA): TGTGCCAGCAGTACCCGTTCGGGGTGGGCCTATGGCTACACCTTC.

This clone was counted once. A read error may produce the germline difference seen at one junction end. V usage is TRBV30 and J usage is TRBJ2-1; D is possibly TRBD2 (6 bases). Germline CDR1 is GTSNPN and CDR2 is SVGIG (reference sequence). The CDR3 length is 11 residues. CDR3 protein: CAGRISYEQFF. CDR3 bases: TGCGCGGGGCGCATTAGCTATGAGCAGTTCTTC.

J is TRBJ1-5 and V is TRBV6-2 or TRBV6-3; 7 bases agree with TRBD1. The length of the CDR3 is 15 residues. Germline V gene sequence: CDR1 MNHEY, CDR2 SVGEGT. V dropped 6 bases and J dropped 6; count of bases not matched to a gene: 11. CDR3 sequence (DNA): TGTGCCAGCAGACCTACCGGGACAGCTACTCAGCCCCAGCATTTT. It is translated as CASRPTGTATQPQHF.

This clone was detected once. The chain joins TRBV19 to TRBJ2-1; 8 bases are a match to TRBD2. CDR1 and CDR2 from the germline V gene are LNHDA and SQIVND (reference sequence). Trimming took 8 bases from V and 8 from J; bases not matched to a gene: 14. The CDR3 loop spans 15 amino acids. CDR3 sequence reads: CASRKATGTRDEQFF. The CDR3, as DNA: TGTGCCAGTCGGAAGGCAACCGGGACTAGGGATGAGCAGTTCTTC. Complete variable domain (other parts from reference TRBV19 and TRBJ2-1): DGGITQSPKYLFRKEGQNVTLSCEQNLNHDAMYWYRQDPGQGLRLIYYSQIVNDFQKGDIAEGYSVSREKKESFPLTVTSAQKNPTAFYLCASRKATGTRDEQFFGPGTRLTVL.

The V call is TRBV3-1 (or the pseudogene TRBV3-2), the J call TRBJ1-2; a weak D match, TRBD1 (5 bases). V lost 1 base to trimming and J lost 6 bases, with 9 bases between them. The CDR3 runs to 13 residues. Per germline, CDR1 LGHDT and CDR2 YNNKEL (reference sequence). CDR3 sequence reads: CASSQGVGDGYTF. The CDR3 DNA reads as TGTGCCAGCAGCCAAGGGGTAGGGGATGGCTACACCTTC.

The chain couples TRBV5-1 to TRBJ2-7, with a possible D match to TRBD1 (6 bases). The germline V and J ends were trimmed by 3 bases and 4 bases, with 11 bases remaining between them. The V gene's germline CDR1 is SGHRS and CDR2 YFSETQ. This CDR3 has 13 residues. The CDR3 region is CASSYGTSYEQYF. The CDR3 coding sequence is TGCGCCAGCAGCTACGGGACAAGTTACGAGCAGTACTTC.

This chain joins TRBV2 and TRBJ1-4, with D possibly TRBD1 on 6 matching bases. The CDR3 is 16 amino acids. The germline V and J ends were trimmed by 4 bases and 2 bases, with 14 bases remaining between them. The germline V gene encodes CDR1 SNHLY and CDR2 FYNNEI. The DNA for the CDR3 is TGTGCCAGCAGTGGCAGGGGCGGTCGCACTAATGAAAAACTGTTTTTT. Translating gives CASSGRGGRTNEKLFF.

This clone appeared a single time. V and J are TRBV3-1 (or the pseudogene TRBV3-2) and TRBJ1-2; possible D gene TRBD1, 5 bases. Trimming shortened V by 5 bases and J by 3 bases, and 13 bases separated the two germline ends. This CDR3 comprises 14 residues. The germline gives CDR1 LGHDT, CDR2 YNNKEL (reference sequence). As DNA, the CDR3 is TGTGCCAGCAGCTCCCCGGACACGGACTATGGCTACACCTTC. Translated, it gives CASSSPDTDYGYTF.

The J gene is TRBJ1-5, the V gene TRBV27, with D uncertain. The V gene's germline CDR1 is MNHEY and CDR2 SMNVEV (reference sequence). CDR3 size: 15 residues. V lost 2 bases, J lost 0 bases, and 8 bases lay in between. This chain's CDR3 is CASSLEGTSNQPQHF. For the CDR3, the DNA is TGTGCCAGCAGTTTAGAGGGAACTAGCAATCAGCCCCAGCATTTT.

The table lists this clone with a few counts. This chain links TRBV7-9 with TRBJ1-1; 8 bases fit TRBD1. In germline, CDR1 is SEHNR, CDR2 FQNEAQ (reference sequence). The CDR3 loop spans 13 amino acids. Unmatched junction bases numbered 4, after V lost 6 bases and J lost 4 bases. The CDR3: CASRIQGATEAFF. CDR3 DNA: TGTGCCAGCAGAATTCAGGGGGCCACTGAAGCTTTCTTT.

This clone has just one count. The genes are TRBV6-6 and TRBJ1-6; tentative D call: TRBD1 (5 bases). CDR1 and CDR2 (germline): MNHNY, SVGAGI (reference sequence). The CDR3 spans 13 residues. Trimming pared 6 bases from V and 7 bases from J, leaving 10 bases between. The CDR3 bases are TGTGCCAGCAGATCAGGGTACAATTCACCCCTCCACTTT. Its translation is CASRSGYNSPLHF.

The count of this clone is one. This chain links TRBV7-3 with TRBJ1-5; no clear D. Looked up from germline, CDR1 is SGHTA and CDR2 is FQGTGA. V shed 7 bases and J shed 2 bases, with 12 bases lying between them. This CDR3 is 14 amino acids long. The CDR3 DNA is TGTGCCAGCAATCACGGGTGGGGCAATCAGCCCCAGCATTTT. Amino acids: CASNHGWGNQPQHF.

This sequence joins TRBV10-3 and TRBJ2-1; D unclear. With 7 bases removed from V and 9 bases from J, the gap between germline ends came to 13 bases. The CDR3 loop spans 12 amino acids. CDR1 ENHRY and CDR2 SYGVKD come from the germline V gene. The CDR3 is CAITSEAAEQFF. The CDR3 coding sequence is TGTGCCATCACTTCCGAGGCGGCTGAGCAGTTCTTC.

The chain recombines TRBV9 with TRBJ2-7; TRBD1 agrees at 7 bases. Germline V gives CDR1 SGDLS, CDR2 YYNGEE. This CDR3 is built from 16 residues. V dropped 3 bases and J dropped 1; count of bases not matched to a gene: 10. This CDR3 is CASSANRQGPSYEQYF. The CDR3 coding sequence is TGTGCCAGCAGCGCCAATCGACAGGGACCTTCCTACGAGCAGTACTTC.

This chain uses TRBV24-1 with TRBJ2-5; the match to TRBD2 covers 7 bases. The trim removed 7 bases at V and 1 base at J, leaving 2 bases unmatched. In germline, CDR1 is KGHDR, CDR2 SFDVKD. CDR3 length: 13 residues. CDR3 sequence: CATRGGGQETQYF. In nucleotides, the CDR3 is TGTGCCACCAGAGGCGGGGGCCAAGAGACCCAGTACTTC.

The V gene is TRBV16, the J gene TRBJ1-5, with D possibly being TRBD1 (5 bases). CDR3 length: 17 residues. The germline V gene encodes CDR1 KGHSY and CDR2 FQNENV. Trimming took off 2 bases at V and 0 bases at J, with 14 bases between the two ends. The CDR3 sequence: CASSQTGGSYSNQPQHF. The CDR3 DNA follows: TGTGCCAGCAGCCAAACCGGGGGAAGCTATAGCAATCAGCCCCAGCATTTT.

This chain connects TRBV24-1 to TRBJ1-5; TRBD1 matches 7 bases. The CDR3 runs 14 residues. The germline CDR1 and CDR2 sequences are KGHDR and SFDVKD. The trim removed 6 bases at V and 4 bases at J, leaving 5 bases unmatched. For the CDR3, the DNA is TGTGCCACCAGTTTTGACAGGGAGAATCAGCCCCAGCATTTT. It is translated as CATSFDRENQPQHF.

The chain has TRBV2 and TRBJ2-2; 12 nucleotides line up with TRBD1. The CDR3 runs to 16 residues. The ends lost 6 bases at V and 7 bases at J; junction bases unmatched: 9. Germline V gives CDR1 SNHLY, CDR2 FYNNEI. This CDR3 reads CASRNFGTGGNGELFF. The CDR3 nucleotides read TGTGCCAGCAGGAACTTCGGGACAGGGGGCAACGGGGAGCTGTTTTTT.

The chain combines TRBV15 with TRBJ2-7; D remains unclear. The ends were cut back, 1 base at V and 4 bases at J, with 5 bases in the middle. The CDR3 consists of 12 residues. CDR1 and CDR2 (germline): LNHNV, YYDKDF (reference sequence). CDR3 coding DNA: TGTGCCACCAGCAGAGGGAGTTACGAGCAGTACTTC. Translation: CATSRGSYEQYF.

This sequence joins TRBV6-2 or TRBV6-3 and TRBJ2-7; 14 nucleotides match TRBD2. CDR1 is MNHEY, CDR2 SVGEGT, per germline. V shed 6 bases and J 9 bases; nucleotides not matched to a gene: 10. The CDR3 is made up of 15 amino acids. CDR3 in amino acids: CASSVRLAGGRGQYF. In DNA form, the CDR3 reads TGTGCCAGCAGCGTAAGACTAGCGGGAGGGCGAGGGCAGTACTTC.

This clone has at least ten counts. One end of the junction varies from germline; a read error may be responsible. V gene TRBV6-1 combines with J gene TRBJ2-1; TRBD2 might be the D (6 bases). CDR3 length equals 15 residues. Germline assignment: CDR1 MNHNS and CDR2 SASEGT. CDR3 sequence reads: CASREAGGSYNEQFF. CDR3 sequence (DNA): TGTGCCAGCAGGGAAGCGGGCGGGTCCTACAATGAGCAGTTCTTC.

Notes on this clone: This specimen includes other DNA sequences encoding the same CDR3. The chain has TRBV18 and TRBJ1-1, with TRBD1 as a possible D gene (6 bases). Looked up from germline, CDR1 is KGHSH and CDR2 is LQKENI. V gave up 6 bases and J gave up 1 base, with 9 bases separating them. The CDR3 has 13 amino acids. CDR3 sequence: CASSSGQNTEAFF. The DNA for the CDR3 is TGTGCCAGCTCGTCGGGACAGAACACTGAAGCTTTCTTT.

This clone turned up a few times. The chain links TRBV7-2 to TRBJ2-5; D remains unclear. CDR1 and CDR2 (germline): SGHTA, FQGNSA. The V and J ends lost 1 base and 4 bases respectively, with 7 bases between them. The CDR3 totals 13 residues. The CDR3 region is CASSLGQVETQYF. The CDR3 DNA reads as TGTGCCAGCAGCTTAGGTCAGGTAGAGACCCAGTACTTC.

V and J are TRBV11-1 and TRBJ1-1; D remains unclear. Trimming took 1 base from V and 1 from J, leaving 7 bases between them. The CDR3 has 14 amino acids. In germline, CDR1 is SGHAT, CDR2 FQDESV (reference sequence). The CDR3, as DNA: TGTGCCAGCAGCTTAGGAGGGCAGAACACTGAAGCTTTCTTT. Its protein is CASSLGGQNTEAFF.